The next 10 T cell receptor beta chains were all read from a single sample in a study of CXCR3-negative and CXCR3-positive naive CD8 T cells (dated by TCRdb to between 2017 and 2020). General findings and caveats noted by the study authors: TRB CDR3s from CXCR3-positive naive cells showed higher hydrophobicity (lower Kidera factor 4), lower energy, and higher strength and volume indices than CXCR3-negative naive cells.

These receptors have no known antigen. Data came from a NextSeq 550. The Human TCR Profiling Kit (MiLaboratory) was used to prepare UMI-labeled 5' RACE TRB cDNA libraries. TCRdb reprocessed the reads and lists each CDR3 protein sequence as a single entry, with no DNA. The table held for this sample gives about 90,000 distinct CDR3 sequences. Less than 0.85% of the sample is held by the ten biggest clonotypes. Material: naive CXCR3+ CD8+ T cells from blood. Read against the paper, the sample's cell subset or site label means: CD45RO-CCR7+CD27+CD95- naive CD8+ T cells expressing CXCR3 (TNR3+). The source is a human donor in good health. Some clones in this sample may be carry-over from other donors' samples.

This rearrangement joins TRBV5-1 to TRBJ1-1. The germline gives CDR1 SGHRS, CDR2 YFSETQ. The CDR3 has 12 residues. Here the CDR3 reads CASSFSGAEAFF.

CDR3 amino acids: CSAGQERTGELFF. J is TRBJ2-2 and V is TRBV29-1; TCRdb's D call of TRBD1 is untestable without DNA. The CDR3 totals 13 residues. CDR1 SQVTM and CDR2 ANQGSEA come from the germline V gene.

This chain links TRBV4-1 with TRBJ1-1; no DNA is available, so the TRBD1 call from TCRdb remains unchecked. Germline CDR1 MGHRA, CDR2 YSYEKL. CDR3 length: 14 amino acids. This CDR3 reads CASSQEPGVTEAFF.

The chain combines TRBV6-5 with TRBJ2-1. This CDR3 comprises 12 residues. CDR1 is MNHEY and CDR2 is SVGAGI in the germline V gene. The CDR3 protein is CASSPSADEQFF.

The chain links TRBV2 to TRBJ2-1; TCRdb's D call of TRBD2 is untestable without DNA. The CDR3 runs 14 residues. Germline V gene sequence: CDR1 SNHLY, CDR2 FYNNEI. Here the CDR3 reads CASIWSGGNNEQFF.

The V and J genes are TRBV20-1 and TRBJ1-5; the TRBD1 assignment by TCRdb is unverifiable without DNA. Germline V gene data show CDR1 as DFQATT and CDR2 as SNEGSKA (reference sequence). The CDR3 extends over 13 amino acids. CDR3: CSARSQGNQPQHF.

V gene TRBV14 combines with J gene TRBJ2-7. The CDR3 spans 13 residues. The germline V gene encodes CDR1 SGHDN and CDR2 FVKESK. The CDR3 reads CASSQANFYEQYF. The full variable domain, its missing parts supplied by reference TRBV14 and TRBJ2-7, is EAGVTQFPSHSVIEKGQTVTLRCDPISGHDNLYWYRRVMGKEIKFLLHFVKESKQDESGMPNNRFLAERTGGTYSTLKVQPAELEDSGVYFCASSQANFYEQYFGPGTRLTVT.

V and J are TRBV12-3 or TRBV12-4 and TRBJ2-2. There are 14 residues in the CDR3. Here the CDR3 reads CASSFRGIPGELLF.

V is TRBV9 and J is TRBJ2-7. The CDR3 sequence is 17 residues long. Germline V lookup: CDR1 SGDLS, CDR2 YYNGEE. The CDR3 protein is CASSVGRRPDHPYEQYF.

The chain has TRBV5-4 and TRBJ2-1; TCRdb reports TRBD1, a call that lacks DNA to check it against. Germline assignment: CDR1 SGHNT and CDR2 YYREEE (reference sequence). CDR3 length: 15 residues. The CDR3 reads CASSSGQGAANEQFF.